A selection of T cell receptor beta chains follows, all from one sample in a study of naive and memory T cell subsets. Each CDR3 protein is one row after TCRdb ran MiXCR on the 5' RACE reads. The repertoire includes about 48,000 distinct CDR3 sequences, over 3.5% of them detected once, and roughly 0.8% sits in the top ten. The receptors here all came from a female donor in good health. Both conserved end residues are part of each CDR3. Fields, in order: V gene, J gene, clone size, D gene, CDR3 length, CDR3 protein, CDR3 DNA. The D gene is left open where the match is weak. Not all rows give a size; the values are once, few, many and, for expanded clones, a class.

V: TRBV6-1
J: TRBJ2-1
size: many
D: .
length: 12
CDR3: CATLSSYNEQFF
DNA: TGTGCCACCTTAAGCTCCTACAATGAGCAGTTCTTC

V: TRBV19
J: TRBJ2-1
size: few
D: TRBD2
length: 16
CDR3: CASSVSGRASYNEQFF
DNA: TGTGCCAGTAGCGTTAGCGGGAGGGCTTCCTACAATGAGCAGTTCTTC

V: TRBV19
J: TRBJ2-2
size: many
D: .
length: 13
CDR3: CASTPRDTGELFF
DNA: TGTGCCAGTACCCCACGGGACACCGGGGAGCTGTTTTTT

V: TRBV11-2
J: TRBJ2-5
size: many
D: .
length: 13
CDR3: CASRPWGGETQYF
DNA: TGTGCCAGCAGGCCGTGGGGCGGTGAGACCCAGTACTTC

V: TRBV30
J: TRBJ2-7
size: many
D: .
length: 12
CDR3: CAWNYPTYEQYF
DNA: TGTGCCTGGAACTATCCGACCTACGAGCAGTACTTC

V: TRBV29-1
J: TRBJ2-1
size: many
D: .
length: 17
CDR3: CSVYQGTQGAGRNEQFF
DNA: TGCAGCGTTTATCAAGGGACCCAAGGGGCAGGAAGGAATGAGCAGTTCTTC

V: TRBV28
J: TRBJ1-5
size: .
D: .
length: 15
CDR3: CASSLLQGSNQPQHF
DNA: TGTGCCAGCAGTTTATTACAGGGAAGCAATCAGCCCCAGCATTTT

V: TRBV6-2/TRBV6-3
J: TRBJ2-3
size: many
D: .
length: 15
CDR3: CASSYGVSFTDTQYF
DNA: TGTGCCAGCAGCTATGGTGTTTCGTTCACAGATACGCAGTATTTT

V: TRBV6-1
J: TRBJ2-7
size: .
D: TRBD1
length: 15
CDR3: CASSEGSQGAYEQYF
DNA: TGTGCCAGCAGTGAAGGAAGTCAGGGGGCCTACGAGCAGTACTTC

V: TRBV29-1
J: TRBJ1-6
size: many
D: .
length: 16
CDR3: CSVPRKKEGRTTPLHF
DNA: TGCAGCGTTCCCAGAAAGAAAGAGGGCAGAACTACACCCCTCCACTTT

V: TRBV18
J: TRBJ2-3
size: .
D: .
length: 14
CDR3: CASSRWNFTDTQYF
DNA: TGTGCCAGCTCACGGTGGAATTTCACAGATACGCAGTATTTT

V: TRBV30
J: TRBJ2-1
size: .
D: .
length: 13
CDR3: CAWSPGAPNEQFF
DNA: TGTGCCTGGAGTCCGGGGGCTCCCAATGAGCAGTTCTTC

V: TRBV6-5
J: TRBJ1-1
size: many
D: .
length: 16
CDR3: CASSRGASVGSTEAFF
DNA: TGTGCCAGCAGTCGAGGGGCTAGTGTCGGGAGCACTGAAGCTTTCTTT

V: TRBV29-1
J: TRBJ2-5
size: many
D: TRBD1
length: 14
CDR3: CSVAGTGGQETQYF
DNA: TGCAGCGTTGCCGGGACAGGGGGCCAAGAGACCCAGTACTTC

V: TRBV29-1
J: TRBJ2-7
size: .
D: .
length: 13
CDR3: CSTTRVNSYEQYF
DNA: TGCAGCACCACCCGGGTCAACTCCTACGAGCAGTACTTC

V: TRBV30
J: TRBJ1-1
size: many
D: .
length: 16
CDR3: CAWSVLVGPYRTEAFF
DNA: TGTGCCTGGAGTGTACTGGTCGGTCCGTATAGAACTGAAGCTTTCTTT

V: TRBV20-1
J: TRBJ2-4
size: many
D: TRBD2
length: 15
CDR3: CSARSGLAGADIQYF
DNA: TGCAGTGCTAGATCGGGACTAGCGGGAGCGGACATTCAGTACTTC

V: TRBV6-1
J: TRBJ2-7
size: many
D: .
length: 14
CDR3: CASSELYREYEQYF
DNA: TGTGCCAGCAGTGAACTTTACAGGGAGTACGAGCAGTACTTC

V: TRBV10-3
J: TRBJ1-5
size: many
D: .
length: 16
CDR3: CAISERGGIENQPQHF
DNA: TGTGCCATCAGTGAGAGAGGGGGGATTGAAAATCAGCCCCAGCATTTT

V: TRBV30
J: TRBJ2-2
size: many
D: .
length: 14
CDR3: CAWSVLKGTGELFF
DNA: TGTGCCTGGAGTGTACTCAAGGGCACCGGGGAGCTGTTTTTT

V: TRBV10-3
J: TRBJ2-7
size: .
D: .
length: 14
CDR3: CAISRQAGPLEQYF
DNA: TGTGCCATCAGCCGACAAGCGGGCCCCCTCGAGCAGTACTTC

V: TRBV28
J: TRBJ2-3
size: many
D: TRBD1
length: 15
CDR3: CASSLRQGKTDTQYF
DNA: TGTGCCAGCAGTCTAAGACAGGGGAAGACAGATACGCAGTATTTT

V: TRBV9
J: TRBJ1-4
size: many
D: .
length: 13
CDR3: CASSARQNEKLFF
DNA: TGTGCCAGCAGCGCCCGACAGAATGAAAAACTGTTTTTT

V: TRBV5-6
J: TRBJ2-7
size: many
D: .
length: 13
CDR3: CASSLGTTYEQYF
DNA: TGTGCCAGCAGCTTGGGGACTACCTACGAGCAGTACTTC

V: TRBV18
J: TRBJ2-1
size: many
D: .
length: 13
CDR3: CASSPGGVNEQFF
DNA: TGTGCCAGCTCACCAGGGGGAGTGAATGAGCAGTTCTTC

V: TRBV7-9
J: TRBJ2-1
size: many
D: .
length: 16
CDR3: CASSLASRDGINEQFF
DNA: TGTGCCAGCAGCTTAGCGTCCCGGGACGGGATAAATGAGCAGTTCTTC

V: TRBV7-9
J: TRBJ1-2
size: few
D: .
length: 9
CDR3: CAGGLSDTF
DNA: TGTGCGGGAGGCCTCTCCGACACCTTC

V: TRBV11-1
J: TRBJ2-5
size: many
D: TRBD2
length: 15
CDR3: CASSFGTSGRETQYF
DNA: TGTGCCAGCAGCTTCGGGACTAGCGGGAGAGAGACCCAGTACTTC

V: TRBV29-1
J: TRBJ1-1
size: many
D: .
length: 15
CDR3: CSVPRGGNMNTEAFF
DNA: TGCAGCGTCCCCAGGGGCGGAAATATGAACACTGAAGCTTTCTTT

V: TRBV7-2
J: TRBJ2-7
size: many
D: .
length: 14
CDR3: CASSRDRASYEQYF
DNA: TGTGCCAGCAGCCGCGATCGGGCATCCTACGAGCAGTACTTC

V: TRBV6-1
J: TRBJ2-2
size: .
D: .
length: 14
CDR3: CASLTLTNTGELFF
DNA: TGTGCCAGCCTTACTCTTACGAACACCGGGGAGCTGTTTTTT

V: TRBV7-6
J: TRBJ2-7
size: many
D: .
length: 15
CDR3: CASSLGGHLTYEQYF
DNA: TGTGCCAGCAGCTTAGGGGGACATCTTACCTACGAGCAGTACTTC

V: TRBV29-1
J: TRBJ2-1
size: many
D: TRBD2
length: 14
CDR3: CSGRRTSDLDEQFF
DNA: TGCAGCGGCCGCAGGACTAGCGATTTGGATGAGCAGTTCTTC

V: TRBV7-9
J: TRBJ2-4
size: many
D: .
length: 14
CDR3: CASSFALAKNIQYF
DNA: TGTGCCAGCAGCTTTGCGCTAGCCAAAAACATTCAGTACTTC

V: TRBV12-3/TRBV12-4
J: TRBJ1-2
size: many
D: .
length: 13
CDR3: CASSFGQQNGYTF
DNA: TGTGCCAGCAGTTTCGGACAGCAGAATGGCTACACCTTC

V: TRBV29-1
J: TRBJ1-2
size: many
D: .
length: 11
CDR3: CSVGQGNGYTF
DNA: TGCAGCGTTGGGCAGGGTAATGGCTACACCTTC

V: TRBV7-8
J: TRBJ2-4
size: many
D: TRBD1
length: 16
CDR3: CASSGNPRDRENIQYF
DNA: TGTGCCAGCAGCGGAAACCCCCGGGACAGAGAAAACATTCAGTACTTC

V: TRBV29-1
J: TRBJ2-7
size: .
D: .
length: 16
CDR3: CSVTEGLGGVLYEQYF
DNA: TGCAGCGTCACGGAGGGCCTGGGCGGGGTGCTTTACGAGCAGTACTTC

V: TRBV5-4
J: TRBJ2-2
size: few
D: TRBD2
length: 14
CDR3: CASSPTRGTGELFF
DNA: TGTGCCAGCAGCCCAACGCGGGGGACCGGGGAGCTGTTTTTT

V: TRBV12-5
J: TRBJ2-1
size: many
D: TRBD2
length: 16
CDR3: CASGLVLAGGPGEQFF
DNA: TGTGCTAGTGGTTTGGTACTAGCGGGAGGGCCGGGAGAGCAGTTCTTC

V: TRBV5-1
J: TRBJ2-7
size: many
D: .
length: 13
CDR3: CASSLNGAYEQYF
DNA: TGCGCCAGCAGCTTGAACGGGGCCTACGAGCAGTACTTC